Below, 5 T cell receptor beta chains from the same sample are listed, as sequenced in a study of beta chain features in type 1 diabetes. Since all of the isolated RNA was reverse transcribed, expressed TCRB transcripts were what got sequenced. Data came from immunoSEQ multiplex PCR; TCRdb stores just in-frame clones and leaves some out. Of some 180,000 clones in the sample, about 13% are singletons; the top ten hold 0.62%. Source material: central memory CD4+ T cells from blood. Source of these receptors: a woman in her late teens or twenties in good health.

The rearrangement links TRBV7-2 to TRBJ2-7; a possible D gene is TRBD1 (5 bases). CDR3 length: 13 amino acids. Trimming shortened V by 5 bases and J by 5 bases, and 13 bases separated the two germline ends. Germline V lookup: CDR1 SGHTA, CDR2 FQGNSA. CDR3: CASSPIWGDEQYF. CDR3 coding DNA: TGTGCCAGCAGCCCGATTTGGGGCGACGAGCAGTACTTC.

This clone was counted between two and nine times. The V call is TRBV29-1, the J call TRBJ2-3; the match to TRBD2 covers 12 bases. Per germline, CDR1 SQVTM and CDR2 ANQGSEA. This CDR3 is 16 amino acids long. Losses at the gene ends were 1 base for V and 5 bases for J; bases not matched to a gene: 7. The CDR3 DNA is TGCAGCGTTGAAGGTCTAGCGGGAGGGCCAAGAGATACGCAGTATTTT. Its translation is CSVEGLAGGPRDTQYF.

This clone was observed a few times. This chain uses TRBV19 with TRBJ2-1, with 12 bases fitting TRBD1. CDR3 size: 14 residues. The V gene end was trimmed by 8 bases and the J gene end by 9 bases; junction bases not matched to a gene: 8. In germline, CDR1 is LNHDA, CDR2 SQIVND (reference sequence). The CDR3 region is CASSTGTGGSEQFF. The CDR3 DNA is TGTGCCAGTTCTACCGGGACAGGGGGCAGTGAGCAGTTCTTC.

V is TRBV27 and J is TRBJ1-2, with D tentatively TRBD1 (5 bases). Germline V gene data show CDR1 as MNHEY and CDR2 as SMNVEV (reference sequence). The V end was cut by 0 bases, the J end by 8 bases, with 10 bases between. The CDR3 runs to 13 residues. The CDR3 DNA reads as TGTGCCAGCAGTTTATCGAGCGGGGCAGGCTACACCTTC. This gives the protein CASSLSSGAGYTF.

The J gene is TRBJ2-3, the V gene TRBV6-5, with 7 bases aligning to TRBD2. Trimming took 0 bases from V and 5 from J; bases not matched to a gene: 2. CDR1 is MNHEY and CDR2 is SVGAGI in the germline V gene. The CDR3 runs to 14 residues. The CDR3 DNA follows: TGTGCCAGCAGTTACTCTGGGACTAAAGATACGCAGTATTTT. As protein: CASSYSGTKDTQYF.